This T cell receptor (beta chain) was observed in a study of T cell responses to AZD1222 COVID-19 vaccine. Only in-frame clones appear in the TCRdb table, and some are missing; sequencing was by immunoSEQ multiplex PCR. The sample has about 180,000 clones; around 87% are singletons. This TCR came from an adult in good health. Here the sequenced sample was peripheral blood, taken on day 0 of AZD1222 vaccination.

Written as DNA, the CDR3 is TGTGCCAGTAGCAGGACAGGGTATGGCTACACCTTC. It is translated as CASSRTGYGYTF. This rearrangement joins TRBV19 to TRBJ1-2; 8 nucleotides match TRBD1. From germline, CDR1 is LNHDA and CDR2 SQIVND (reference sequence). V dropped 6 bases and J dropped 5; count of bases not matched to a gene: 2. There are 12 residues in the CDR3.